This entry lists 2 T cell receptor beta chains sequenced from one sample in a study of OX40 agonist ivuxolimab in advanced cancers. Assay used: immunoSEQ multiplex PCR; TCRdb lists only in-frame clones, some missing. The sample lists approximately 40,000 clones; 80% were seen once. The input for sequencing was CD4+ or CD8+ T cells sorted from blood, taken in a trial of the OX40 agonist ivuxolimab. Every receptor here comes from an adult with an advanced solid tumor such as melanoma, head and neck, liver or kidney cancer.

The sample holds a few counts of this clone. The gene calls are TRBV6-1 and TRBJ2-7, with D maybe TRBD1 (5 bases). The CDR3 contains 13 residues. Germline values: CDR1 MNHNS, CDR2 SASEGT. V was clipped by 6 bases and J by 2 bases, with 11 bases between them. The CDR3 region is CASRETVTYEQYF. As DNA, the CDR3 is TGTGCCAGCAGGGAGACAGTAACCTACGAGCAGTACTTC.

CDR3: CASSPGLSEHEQYF. CDR3 DNA sequence: TGTGCCAGCAGCCCGGGACTCTCCGAACACGAGCAGTACTTC. V is TRBV7-2 and J is TRBJ2-7; a weak D match, TRBD2 (6 bases). This CDR3 has 14 amino acids. V was cut by 5 bases and J by 5 bases, with 16 bases left in between. CDR1 and CDR2 from the germline V gene are SGHTA and FQGNSA.